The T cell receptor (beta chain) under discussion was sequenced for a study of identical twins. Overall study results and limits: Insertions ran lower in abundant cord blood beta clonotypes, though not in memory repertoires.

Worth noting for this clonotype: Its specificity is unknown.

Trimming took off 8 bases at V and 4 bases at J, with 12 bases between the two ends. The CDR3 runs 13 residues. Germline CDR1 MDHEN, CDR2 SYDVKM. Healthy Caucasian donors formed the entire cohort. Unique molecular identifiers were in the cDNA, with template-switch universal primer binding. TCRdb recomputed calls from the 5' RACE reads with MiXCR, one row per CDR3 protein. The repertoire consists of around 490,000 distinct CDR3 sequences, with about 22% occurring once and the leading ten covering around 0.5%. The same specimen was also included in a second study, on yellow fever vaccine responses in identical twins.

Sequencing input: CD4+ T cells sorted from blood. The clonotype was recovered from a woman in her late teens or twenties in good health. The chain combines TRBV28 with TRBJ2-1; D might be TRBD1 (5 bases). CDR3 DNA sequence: TGTGCCAGCGCACAGGTTGGATACAATGAGCAGTTCTTC. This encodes CASAQVGYNEQFF.